This is a list of T cell receptor beta chains from one sample in a study of human T cells and chemical hapten exposure. One entry per CDR3 protein results from TCRdb running MiXCR on the RACE reads. This sample has around 130,000 distinct CDR3 sequences, with around 8.2% found just once. Sequences were obtained from whole blood. These receptor sequences come from a male donor in good health. Some clones in this sample may be carry-over from other donors' samples. CDR3s include the opening cysteine and the closing phenylalanine or tryptophan. A D gene is named only where the DNA matches it firmly. Clone size is shown for a subset of rows, as once, few, many or a class of expanded clone.

v_gene,j_gene,d_gene,len,abundance,CDR3aa,CDR3nt
TRBV6-2/TRBV6-3,TRBJ1-6,TRBD1,16,many,CASSELGQGADSPLHF,TGTGCCAGCAGCGAGCTCGGACAGGGGGCGGATTCACCCCTCCACTTT
TRBV25-1,TRBJ2-7,TRBD2,13,few,CASSGWRGTSPDF,TGTGCCAGCAGCGGGTGGAGAGGGACTAGCCCCGACTTC
TRBV12-3/TRBV12-4,TRBJ1-2,NA,14,NA,CASSLDTLGGGYTF,TGTGCCAGCAGCCTGGACACTCTCGGGGGAGGCTACACCTTC
TRBV6-2/TRBV6-3,TRBJ2-3,NA,14,few,CASSLTVATDTQYF,TGTGCCAGCAGCCTGACAGTGGCCACAGATACGCAGTATTTT
TRBV7-2,TRBJ2-2,NA,12,few,CASSLVRGELFF,TGTGCCAGCAGCTTAGTGAGAGGGGAGCTGTTTTTT
TRBV20-1,TRBJ1-6,NA,17,many,CSARPSEESSYNSPLHF,TGCAGTGCTAGACCTTCAGAGGAGAGCTCCTATAATTCACCCCTCCACTTT
TRBV6-2/TRBV6-3,TRBJ2-4,TRBD2,15,NA,CASSLVRGSEDIQYF,TGTGCCAGCAGCCTTGTGCGGGGGAGTGAGGACATTCAGTACTTC
TRBV19,TRBJ2-7,TRBD1,15,NA,CASSGPGQGVYEQYF,TGTGCCAGTAGCGGGCCGGGACAGGGGGTCTACGAGCAGTACTTC
TRBV18,TRBJ2-3,NA,13,many,CASSPRQPNTQYF,TGTGCCAGCTCACCACGACAGCCCAATACGCAGTATTTT
TRBV11-2,TRBJ1-5,NA,13,NA,CASSLDHGQPQHF,TGTGCCAGCAGCTTAGATCACGGTCAGCCCCAGCATTTT
TRBV18,TRBJ1-4,TRBD1,14,many,CASSTDRGKEKLFF,TGTGCCAGCTCGACGGACAGGGGGAAGGAAAAACTGTTTTTT
TRBV11-1,TRBJ1-1,NA,14,few,CASSSPYRNTEAFF,TGTGCCAGCAGCTCGCCATACAGGAACACTGAAGCTTTCTTT
TRBV5-6,TRBJ2-7,TRBD1,15,NA,CASLKGLGQAYEQYF,TGTGCCAGCCTCAAGGGTCTGGGACAGGCTTACGAGCAGTACTTC
TRBV3-1,TRBJ2-1,TRBD2,16,NA,CASTLAGVPSYNEQFF,TGTGCCAGCACCCTAGCGGGAGTGCCGTCCTACAATGAGCAGTTCTTC
TRBV27,TRBJ2-5,TRBD2,18,NA,CASSLRPGLAGRGETQYF,TGTGCCAGCAGTTTACGCCCGGGACTAGCGGGACGAGGAGAGACCCAGTACTTC
TRBV27,TRBJ2-7,TRBD1,17,few,CASSPLYPGRGLYEQYF,TGTGCCAGCAGTCCACTCTACCCCGGCAGGGGGCTGTACGAGCAGTACTTC
TRBV27,TRBJ1-4,TRBD1,17,few,CASSFYGTALKDEKLFF,TGTGCCAGCAGTTTCTACGGGACAGCCTTGAAGGATGAAAAACTGTTTTTT
TRBV5-6,TRBJ2-1,TRBD2,15,many,CASSLDSGREGEQFF,TGTGCCAGCAGCTTGGACAGCGGGAGGGAGGGTGAGCAGTTCTTC
TRBV13,TRBJ2-1,NA,15,NA,CASSSPTLSYNEQFF,TGTGCCAGCAGCTCACCGACCCTCTCCTACAATGAGCAGTTCTTC
TRBV6-6,TRBJ1-1,NA,12,many,CASSPGLTEAFF,TGTGCCAGCAGCCCTGGACTCACTGAAGCTTTCTTT
TRBV7-2,TRBJ2-1,TRBD2,15,NA,CASTLGAGGLHEQFF,TGTGCCAGCACCCTGGGGGCGGGGGGGTTGCATGAGCAGTTCTTC
TRBV7-9,TRBJ2-1,TRBD2,16,few,CASSVTSGRPYNEQFF,TGTGCCAGCAGCGTGACTAGCGGGAGGCCCTACAATGAGCAGTTCTTC
TRBV6-5,TRBJ2-2,NA,13,NA,CASRARNTGELFF,TGTGCCAGCAGGGCGAGGAACACCGGGGAGCTGTTTTTT
TRBV19,TRBJ2-4,NA,13,NA,CATVGLAKNIQYF,TGTGCCACCGTGGGCTTAGCCAAAAACATTCAGTACTTC
TRBV4-1,TRBJ2-3,TRBD2,17,few,CASSSTIASGDTDTQYF,TGCGCCAGCAGCTCTACGATAGCTAGCGGGGACACAGATACGCAGTATTTT
TRBV2,TRBJ1-2,NA,13,NA,CASSEAEGYGYTF,TGTGCCAGCAGTGAAGCGGAAGGCTATGGCTACACCTTC
TRBV12-3/TRBV12-4,TRBJ2-2,NA,14,few,CATSSPGSAGELFF,TGTGCCACCTCATCTCCGGGTTCGGCCGGGGAGCTGTTTTTT
TRBV11-2,TRBJ2-4,NA,17,NA,CASTLIDVRLAKNIQYF,TGTGCCAGCACCTTAATCGATGTACGCCTAGCCAAAAACATTCAGTACTTC
TRBV6-6,TRBJ2-3,TRBD2,15,many,CASSYWTSGLDTQYF,TGTGCCAGCAGTTACTGGACTAGCGGGCTTGATACGCAGTATTTT
TRBV7-9,TRBJ1-6,NA,15,many,CASSLGGAITSPLHF,TGTGCCAGCAGCTTGGGGGGCGCGATTACTTCACCCCTCCACTTT
TRBV29-1,TRBJ2-1,TRBD2,15,many,CSVELAGWDNYEQFF,TGCAGCGTTGAACTAGCGGGATGGGATAACTATGAGCAGTTCTTC
TRBV5-6,TRBJ2-5,NA,14,few,CASSFQGREETQYF,TGTGCCAGCAGTTTCCAGGGCAGGGAAGAGACCCAGTACTTC
TRBV12-3/TRBV12-4,TRBJ2-2,TRBD2,15,NA,CASSSLAGVAGELFF,TGTGCCAGCAGTTCACTAGCGGGAGTTGCCGGGGAGCTGTTTTTT
TRBV10-2,TRBJ2-3,TRBD2,15,few,CASRETSGRADTQYF,TGCGCCAGCAGAGAAACTAGCGGGAGGGCAGATACGCAGTATTTT
TRBV20-1,TRBJ2-2,NA,18,few,CSAGVWYRGAANTGELFF,TGCAGTGCTGGAGTCTGGTATAGGGGAGCTGCGAACACCGGGGAGCTGTTTTTT
TRBV20-1,TRBJ1-2,TRBD1,14,NA,CSAQIPGQSYGYTF,TGCAGTGCTCAAATACCGGGACAGAGTTATGGCTACACCTTC
TRBV6-4,TRBJ2-3,NA,15,many,CASSDSMEGTDTQYF,TGTGCCAGCAGTGACTCGATGGAGGGCACAGATACGCAGTATTTT
TRBV20-1,TRBJ2-7,NA,13,few,CSARGLKPYEQYF,TGCAGTGCTAGAGGACTAAAGCCCTACGAGCAGTACTTC
TRBV6-1,TRBJ2-1,TRBD2,15,few,CASSALAGGLNEQFF,TGTGCCAGCAGCGCCCTAGCGGGAGGGCTGAATGAGCAGTTCTTC
TRBV7-9,TRBJ1-2,TRBD1,16,few,CASRTGTGGSLGGYTF,TGTGCCAGCAGGACCGGGACAGGGGGCTCTCTAGGTGGCTACACCTTC
TRBV13,TRBJ2-1,NA,15,many,CASSLSESSYNEQFF,TGTGCCAGCAGCTTAAGCGAAAGCTCCTACAATGAGCAGTTCTTC
TRBV18,TRBJ2-7,NA,16,many,CASSPPSGERSYEQYF,TGTGCCAGCTCACCACCGAGCGGAGAGAGATCCTACGAGCAGTACTTC
TRBV6-2/TRBV6-3,TRBJ2-7,NA,15,once,CASRTLREGAYEQYF,TGTGCCAGCAGAACCCTACGGGAGGGGGCTTACGAGCAGTACTTC
TRBV20-1,TRBJ2-1,NA,14,many,CSASVLGTYNEQFF,TGCAGTGCTAGCGTACTAGGGACCTACAATGAGCAGTTCTTC
TRBV29-1,TRBJ2-1,NA,16,many,CSVAPPKGRQYNEQFF,TGCAGCGTTGCCCCCCCTAAGGGACGGCAGTACAATGAGCAGTTCTTC
TRBV5-4,TRBJ2-7,NA,14,NA,CASSFSGTYYEQYF,TGTGCCAGCAGCTTCTCAGGAACGTACTACGAGCAGTACTTC
TRBV5-1,TRBJ2-1,TRBD2,15,few,CASSTTSDGYNEQFF,TGCGCCAGCAGCACCACTAGCGACGGGTACAATGAGCAGTTCTTC
TRBV29-1,TRBJ2-3,TRBD2,17,few,CSVAGTSGRSGTDTQYF,TGCAGCGTCGCCGGGACTAGCGGGAGGTCTGGCACAGATACGCAGTATTTT
TRBV3-1,TRBJ1-5,NA,13,few,CASSHLDTQPQHF,TGTGCCAGCAGCCATCTGGACACTCAGCCCCAGCATTTT
TRBV6-6,TRBJ2-1,NA,12,many,CASSYNGNEQFF,TGTGCCAGCAGTTATAACGGTAATGAGCAGTTCTTC
TRBV20-1,TRBJ2-2,TRBD2,15,NA,CSATPSGGRPGELFF,TGCAGTGCAACTCCTAGCGGGGGGCGCCCCGGGGAGCTGTTTTTT
TRBV6-6,TRBJ1-6,TRBD1,13,few,CASSQGYNSPLHF,TGTGCCAGCTCACAGGGGTATAATTCACCCCTCCACTTT
TRBV6-6,TRBJ1-5,NA,15,many,CASSWMGGGNQPQHF,TGTGCCAGCTCCTGGATGGGGGGAGGGAATCAGCCCCAGCATTTT